This TCR beta chain was profiled in a study of CD8 T cell repertoires and HIV-1 epitope variants. Study summary: Controls were a CMV, EBV and flu peptide pool, Ebola AY9 negative control, and no-peptide well.

With 1 base removed from V and 8 bases from J, the gap between germline ends came to 18 bases. Looked up from germline, CDR1 is MRHNA and CDR2 is SNTAGT. The CDR3 is 15 amino acids. There are a few counts of this clone. Its antigen is still unknown. Sequencing was performed with immunoSEQ multiplex PCR; in TCRdb, only in-frame clones are kept and a portion is missing. The sample contains approximately 4,900 clones, about three fifths of which appear only once. This receptor was taken from a male donor with HIV. What was sequenced was cultured CD8+ T cells derived from PBMCs. The chain recombines TRBV6-4 with TRBJ2-7, with D possibly being TRBD2 (5 bases). CDR3 coding DNA: TGTGCCAGCAGTGACTGGAAAGGCGGACGGAGGCAGCAGTACTTC. This translates into CASSDWKGGRRQQYF.